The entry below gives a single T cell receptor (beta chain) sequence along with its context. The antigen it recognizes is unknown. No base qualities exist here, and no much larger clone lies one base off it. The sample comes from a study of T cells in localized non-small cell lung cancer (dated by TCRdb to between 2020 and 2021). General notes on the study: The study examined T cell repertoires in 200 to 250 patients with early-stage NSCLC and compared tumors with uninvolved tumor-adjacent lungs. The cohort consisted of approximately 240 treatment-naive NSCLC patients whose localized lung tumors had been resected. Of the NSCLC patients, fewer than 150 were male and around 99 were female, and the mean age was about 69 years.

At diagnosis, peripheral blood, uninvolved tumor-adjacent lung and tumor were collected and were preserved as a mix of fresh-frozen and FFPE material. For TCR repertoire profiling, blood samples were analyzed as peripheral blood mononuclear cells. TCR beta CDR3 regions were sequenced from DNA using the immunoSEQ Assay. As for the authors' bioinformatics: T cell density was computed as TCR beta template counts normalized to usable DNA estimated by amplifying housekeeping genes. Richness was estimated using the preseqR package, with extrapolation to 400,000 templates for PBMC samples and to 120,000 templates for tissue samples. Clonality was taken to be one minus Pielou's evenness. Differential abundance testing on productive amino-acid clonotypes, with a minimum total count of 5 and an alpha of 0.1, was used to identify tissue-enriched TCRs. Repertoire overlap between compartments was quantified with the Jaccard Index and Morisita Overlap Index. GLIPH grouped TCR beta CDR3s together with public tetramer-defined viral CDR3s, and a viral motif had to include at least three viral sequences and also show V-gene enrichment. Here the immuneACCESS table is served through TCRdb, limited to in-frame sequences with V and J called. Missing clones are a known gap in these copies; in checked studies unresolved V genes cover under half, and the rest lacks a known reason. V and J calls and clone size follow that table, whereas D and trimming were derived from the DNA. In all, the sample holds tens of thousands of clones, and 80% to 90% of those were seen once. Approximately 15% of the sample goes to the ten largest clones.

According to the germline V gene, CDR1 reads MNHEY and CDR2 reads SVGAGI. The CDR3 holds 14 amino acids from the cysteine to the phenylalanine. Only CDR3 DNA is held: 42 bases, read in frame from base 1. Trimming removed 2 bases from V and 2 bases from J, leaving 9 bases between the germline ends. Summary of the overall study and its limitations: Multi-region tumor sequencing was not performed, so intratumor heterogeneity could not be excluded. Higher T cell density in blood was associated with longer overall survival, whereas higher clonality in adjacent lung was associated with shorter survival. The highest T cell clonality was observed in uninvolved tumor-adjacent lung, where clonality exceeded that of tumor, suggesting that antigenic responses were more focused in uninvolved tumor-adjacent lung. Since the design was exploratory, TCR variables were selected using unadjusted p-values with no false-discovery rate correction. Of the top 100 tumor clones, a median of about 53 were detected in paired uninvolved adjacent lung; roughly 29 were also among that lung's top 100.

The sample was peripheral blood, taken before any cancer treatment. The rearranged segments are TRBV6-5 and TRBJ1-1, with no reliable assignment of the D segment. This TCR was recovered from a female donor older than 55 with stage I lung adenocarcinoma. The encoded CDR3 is CASSYRQSNTEAFF. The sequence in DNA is TGTGCCAGCAGTTACAGGCAGTCAAACACTGAAGCTTTCTTT.